One and the same sample provided the 10 T cell receptor beta chains below, sequenced in a study of T cell responses to AZD1222 COVID-19 vaccine. Clones were sequenced by immunoSEQ multiplex PCR, and TCRdb holds only the in-frame ones, with some missing. The top ten clones hold around 5% of a sample with roughly 100,000 clones, about 93% of them seen once. This sample comprised peripheral blood, obtained on day 0 of AZD1222 vaccination. The receptors were sampled from an adult in good health.

The rearrangement uses TRBV5-6 and TRBJ2-2; TRBD1 is a possible D gene (5 bases). This CDR3 region has 15 residues. Trimming left V 7 bases short and J 0 bases short, with 13 bases between. CDR1 and CDR2 (germline): SGHDT, YYEEEE. The CDR3 here is CASVLQGPNTGELFF. The CDR3 region has the DNA TGTGCCAGCGTCCTGCAGGGTCCGAACACCGGGGAGCTGTTTTTT.

The V call is TRBV14, the J call TRBJ1-3; D perhaps matches TRBD1 (5 bases). There are 15 residues in the CDR3. With 5 bases removed from V and 0 bases from J, the gap between germline ends came to 11 bases. The germline V gene has CDR1 SGHDN and CDR2 FVKESK. CDR3 sequence: CASSAAGNSGNTIYF. The DNA for the CDR3 is TGTGCCAGCAGCGCTGCAGGGAACTCTGGAAACACCATATATTTT. Full variable domain (outside the CDR3, taken from reference TRBV14 and TRBJ1-3): EAGVTQFPSHSVIEKGQTVTLRCDPISGHDNLYWYRRVMGKEIKFLLHFVKESKQDESGMPNNRFLAERTGGTYSTLKVQPAELEDSGVYFCASSAAGNSGNTIYFGEGSWLTVV.

The table lists this clone with a count of one. The V and J genes are TRBV3-1 (or the pseudogene TRBV3-2) and TRBJ2-5, with 10 nucleotides matching TRBD1. J gave up 1 base and V 0 bases, and 5 bases lay outside the gene matches. The CDR3 has 17 residues. The V gene's germline CDR1 is LGHDT and CDR2 YNNKEL (reference sequence). The CDR3 here is CASSQDFGQGVQETQYF. As DNA, the CDR3 is TGTGCCAGCAGCCAAGATTTCGGACAGGGGGTCCAAGAGACCCAGTACTTC.

V gene TRBV28 combines with J gene TRBJ2-2; 14 nucleotides align to TRBD2. J lost 4 bases, V lost 6 bases, and 10 bases had no gene match. Germline V gene sequence: CDR1 MDHEN, CDR2 SYDVKM. The CDR3 covers 18 residues. The CDR3 DNA follows: TGTGCCAGCAGCCGACTAGCGGGAGGGGGAGGACTCACCGGGGAGCTGTTTTTT. This encodes CASSRLAGGGGLTGELFF.

This clone was observed a few times. This chain uses TRBV5-1 with TRBJ2-5, with 11 bases that match TRBD2. The junction had 3 bases not matched to a gene; V was cut back by 4 bases and J by 4 bases. CDR1 is SGHRS and CDR2 is YFSETQ in the germline V gene. The CDR3 is 14 amino acids. CDR3 in DNA: TGCGCCAGCAGCCCGGGACTAGCGGTAGAGACCCAGTACTTC. It encodes CASSPGLAVETQYF. Based on the CDR3 plus reference TRBV5-1 and TRBJ2-5, the full variable domain is KAGVTQTPRYLIKTRGQQVTLSCSPISGHRSVSWYQQTPGQGLQFLFEYFSETQRNKGNFPGRFSGRQFSNSRSEMNVSTLELGDSALYLCASSPGLAVETQYFGPGTRLLVL.

V and J are TRBV7-2 and TRBJ1-6; D is unclear. The CDR3 runs to 14 residues. V dropped 4 bases and J dropped 5 bases, with 9 bases sitting between them. Germline CDR1 and CDR2: SGHTA and FQGNSA. CDR3 nucleotide sequence: TGTGCCAGCAGCTCAGACACAAATAATTCACCCCTCCACTTT. It is translated as CASSSDTNNSPLHF.

The chain couples TRBV3-1 (or the pseudogene TRBV3-2) to TRBJ2-5; 12 bases map to TRBD2. Germline values: CDR1 LGHDT, CDR2 YNNKEL (reference sequence). The V and J ends lost 1 base and 4 bases, in that order; junction bases with no gene match: 10. The CDR3 is 18 residues long. Here the CDR3 reads CASSQGTSGNWGRETQYF. The CDR3 coding sequence is TGTGCCAGCAGCCAAGGGACTAGCGGGAATTGGGGACGAGAGACCCAGTACTTC.

This chain joins TRBV5-1 and TRBJ1-1, with no clear D. The CDR3 has 12 residues. V gave up 4 bases and J gave up 5 bases, with 9 bases separating them. Per germline, CDR1 SGHRS and CDR2 YFSETQ. CDR3 region: CASSHAGTEAFF. The DNA of the CDR3 is TGCGCCAGCAGCCATGCGGGGACTGAAGCTTTCTTT.

CDR3 sequence reads: CASTLGVLSNQPQHF. The CDR3 DNA follows: TGTGCCAGCACCCTCGGGGTACTGAGCAATCAGCCCCAGCATTTT. The gene calls are TRBV6-6 and TRBJ1-5; D remains ambiguous. Germline V gene data show CDR1 as MNHNY and CDR2 as SVGAGI (reference sequence). The V and J ends lost 7 bases and 1 base respectively, with 14 bases between them. The CDR3 extends over 15 amino acids.

The CDR3 sequence is CAWSVGRSPLHF. The CDR3 DNA sequence: TGTGCCTGGAGTGTAGGTCGGTCACCCCTCCACTTT. The chain links TRBV30 to TRBJ1-6; D remains ambiguous. CDR1 GTSNPN and CDR2 SVGIG come from the germline V gene (reference sequence). V was shortened by 0 bases and J by 10 bases, with 7 bases between the two germline ends. The CDR3 loop spans 12 amino acids.